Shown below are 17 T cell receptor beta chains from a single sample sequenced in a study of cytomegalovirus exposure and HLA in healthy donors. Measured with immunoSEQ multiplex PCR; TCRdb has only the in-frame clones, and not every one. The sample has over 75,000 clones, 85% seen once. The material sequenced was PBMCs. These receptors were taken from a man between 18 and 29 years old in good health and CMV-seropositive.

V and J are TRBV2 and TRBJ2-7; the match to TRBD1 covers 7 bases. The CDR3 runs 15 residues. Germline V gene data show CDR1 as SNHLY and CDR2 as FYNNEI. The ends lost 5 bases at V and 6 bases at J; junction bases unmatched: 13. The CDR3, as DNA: TGTGCCAGCAGTTCACAGGGGCGAGGGAGTCGCGAGCAGTACTTC. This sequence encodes CASSSQGRGSREQYF.

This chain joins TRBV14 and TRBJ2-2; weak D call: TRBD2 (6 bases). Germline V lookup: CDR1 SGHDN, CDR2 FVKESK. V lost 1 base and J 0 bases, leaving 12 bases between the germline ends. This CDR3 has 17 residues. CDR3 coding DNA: TGTGCCAGCAGCCAAGTAGGCGGGACCTCGAACACCGGGGAGCTGTTTTTT. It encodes CASSQVGGTSNTGELFF. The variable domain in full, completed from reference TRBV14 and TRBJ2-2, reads EAGVTQFPSHSVIEKGQTVTLRCDPISGHDNLYWYRRVMGKEIKFLLHFVKESKQDESGMPNNRFLAERTGGTYSTLKVQPAELEDSGVYFCASSQVGGTSNTGELFFGEGSRLTVL.

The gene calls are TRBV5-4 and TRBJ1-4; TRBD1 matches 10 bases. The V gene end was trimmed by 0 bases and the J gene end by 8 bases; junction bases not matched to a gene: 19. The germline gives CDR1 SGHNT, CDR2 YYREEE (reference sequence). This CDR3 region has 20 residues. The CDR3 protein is CASSLDSWSGTGDRGEKLFF. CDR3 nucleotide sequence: TGTGCCAGCAGCTTGGACTCCTGGTCCGGGACAGGGGACCGGGGGGAAAAACTGTTTTTT. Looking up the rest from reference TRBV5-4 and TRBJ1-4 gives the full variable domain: ETGVTQSPTHLIKTRGQQVTLRCSSQSGHNTVSWYQQALGQGPQFIFQYYREEENGRGNFPPRFSGLQFPNYSSELNVNALELDDSALYLCASSLDSWSGTGDRGEKLFFGSGTQLSVL.

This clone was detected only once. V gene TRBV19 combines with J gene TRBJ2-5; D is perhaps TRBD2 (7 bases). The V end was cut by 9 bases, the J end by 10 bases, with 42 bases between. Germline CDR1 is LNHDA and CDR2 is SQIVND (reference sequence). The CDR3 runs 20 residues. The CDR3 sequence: CASSTNYRLGGGSGRRDQYF. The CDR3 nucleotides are TGTGCCAGCTCAACGAACTATCGATTGGGCGGGGGCTCCGGACGGAGGGACCAGTACTTC.

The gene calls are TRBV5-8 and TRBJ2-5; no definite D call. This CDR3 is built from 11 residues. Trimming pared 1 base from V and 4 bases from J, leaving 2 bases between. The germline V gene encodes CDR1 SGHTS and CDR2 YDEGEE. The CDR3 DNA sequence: TGTGCCAGCAGCTTGCGAGAGACCCAGTACTTC. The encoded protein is CASSLRETQYF.

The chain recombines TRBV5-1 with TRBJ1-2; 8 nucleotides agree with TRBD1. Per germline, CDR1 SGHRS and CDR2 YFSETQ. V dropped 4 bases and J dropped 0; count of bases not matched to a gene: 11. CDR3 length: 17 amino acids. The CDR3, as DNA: TGCGCCAGCAGCGGAAGACAGGGGATGGAGGCTAACTATGGCTACACCTTC. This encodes CASSGRQGMEANYGYTF.

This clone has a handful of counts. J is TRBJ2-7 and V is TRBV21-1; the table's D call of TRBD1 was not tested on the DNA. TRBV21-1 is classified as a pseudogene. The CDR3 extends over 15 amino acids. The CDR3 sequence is CASSLHRGRSYEQYV. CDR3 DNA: TGTGCCAGCAGCTTACACAGGGGGCGATCGTACGAGCAGTACGTC.

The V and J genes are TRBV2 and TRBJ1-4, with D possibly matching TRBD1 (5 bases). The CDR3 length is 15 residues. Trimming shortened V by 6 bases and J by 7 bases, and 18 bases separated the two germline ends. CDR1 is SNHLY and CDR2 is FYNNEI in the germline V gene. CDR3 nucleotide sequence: TGTGCCAGCAGCGACGGCGCAGGGTTGGTTGAAAAACTGTTTTTT. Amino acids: CASSDGAGLVEKLFF. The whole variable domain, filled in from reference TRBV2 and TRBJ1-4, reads EPEVTQTPSHQVTQMGQEVILRCVPISNHLYFYWYRQILGQKVEFLVSFYNNEISEKSEIFDDQFSVERPDGSNFTLKIRSTKLEDSAMYFCASSDGAGLVEKLFFGSGTQLSVL.

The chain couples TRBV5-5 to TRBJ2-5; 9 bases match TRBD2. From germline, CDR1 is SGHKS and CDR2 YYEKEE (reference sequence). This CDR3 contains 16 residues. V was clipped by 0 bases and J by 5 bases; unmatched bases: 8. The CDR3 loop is CASSLVPAGGSETQYF. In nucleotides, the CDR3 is TGTGCCAGCAGCTTGGTACCAGCGGGAGGTTCCGAGACCCAGTACTTC.

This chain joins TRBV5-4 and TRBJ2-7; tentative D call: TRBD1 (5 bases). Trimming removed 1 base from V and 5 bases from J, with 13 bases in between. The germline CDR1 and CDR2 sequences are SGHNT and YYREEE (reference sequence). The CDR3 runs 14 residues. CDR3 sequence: CASSLRDRSHEQYF. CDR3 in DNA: TGTGCCAGCAGCTTGCGAGACAGAAGCCACGAGCAGTACTTC. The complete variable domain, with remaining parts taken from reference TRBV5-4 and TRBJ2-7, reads ETGVTQSPTHLIKTRGQQVTLRCSSQSGHNTVSWYQQALGQGPQFIFQYYREEENGRGNFPPRFSGLQFPNYSSELNVNALELDDSALYLCASSLRDRSHEQYFGPGTRLTVT.

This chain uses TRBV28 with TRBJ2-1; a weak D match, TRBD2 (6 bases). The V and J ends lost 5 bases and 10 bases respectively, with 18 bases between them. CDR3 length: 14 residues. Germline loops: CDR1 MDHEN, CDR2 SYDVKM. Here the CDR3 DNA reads TGTGCCAGCAGTCTAGGGGACTCTAGGGGAGAGCAGTTCTTC. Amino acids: CASSLGDSRGEQFF. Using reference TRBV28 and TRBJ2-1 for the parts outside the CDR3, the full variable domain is DVKVTQSSRYLVKRTGEKVFLECVQDMDHENMFWYRQDPGLGLRLIYFSYDVKMKEKGDIPEGYSVSREKKERFSLILESASTNQTSMYLCASSLGDSRGEQFFGPGTRLTVL.

DNA of the CDR3: TGTGCCAGCAGCTTAGGACTAGCGGGATTTGAGCAGTTCTTC. Translated, it gives CASSLGLAGFEQFF. The rearrangement uses TRBV7-9 and TRBJ2-1, with TRBD2 matching over 11 bases. Germline V gene lookup returns CDR1 SEHNR and CDR2 FQNEAQ (reference sequence). CDR3 length equals 14 residues. The V and J ends lost 1 base and 9 bases, in that order; junction bases with no gene match: 2.

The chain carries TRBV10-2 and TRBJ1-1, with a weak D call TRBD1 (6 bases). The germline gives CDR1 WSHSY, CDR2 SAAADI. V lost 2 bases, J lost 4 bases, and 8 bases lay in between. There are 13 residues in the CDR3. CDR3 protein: CASSEPGATEAFF. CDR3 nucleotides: TGCGCCAGCAGTGAGCCAGGGGCCACTGAAGCTTTCTTT.

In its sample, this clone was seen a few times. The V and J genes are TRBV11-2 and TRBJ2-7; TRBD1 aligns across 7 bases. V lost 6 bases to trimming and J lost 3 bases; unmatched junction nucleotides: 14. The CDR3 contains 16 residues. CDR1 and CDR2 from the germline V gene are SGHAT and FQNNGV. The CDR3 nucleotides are TGTGCCAGCAGAGGATCCCTGACAGGGTCAGTCTACGAGCAGTACTTC. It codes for CASRGSLTGSVYEQYF.

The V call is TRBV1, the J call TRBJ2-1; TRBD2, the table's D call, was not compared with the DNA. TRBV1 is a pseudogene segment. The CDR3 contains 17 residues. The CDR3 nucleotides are TGCACCAGCAGCCACCAACCTAGCGGGGATTGTTACAATGAGCAGTTCTTC. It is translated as CTSSHQPSGDCYNEQFF.

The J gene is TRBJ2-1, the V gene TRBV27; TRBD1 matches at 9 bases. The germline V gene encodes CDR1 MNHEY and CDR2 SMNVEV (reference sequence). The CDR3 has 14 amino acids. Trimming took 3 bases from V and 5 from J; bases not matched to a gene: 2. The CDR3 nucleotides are TGTGCCAGCAGTTTCGGGACAGGGAACAATGAGCAGTTCTTC. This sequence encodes CASSFGTGNNEQFF.

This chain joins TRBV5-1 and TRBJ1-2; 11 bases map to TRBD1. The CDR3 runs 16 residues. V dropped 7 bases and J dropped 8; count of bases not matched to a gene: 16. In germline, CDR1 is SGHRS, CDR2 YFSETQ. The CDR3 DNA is TGCGCCAGCCGACTCGGACAGGGGGCGAGAGGAGAGGGCTACACCTTC. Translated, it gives CASRLGQGARGEGYTF. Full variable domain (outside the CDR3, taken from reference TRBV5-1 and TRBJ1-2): KAGVTQTPRYLIKTRGQQVTLSCSPISGHRSVSWYQQTPGQGLQFLFEYFSETQRNKGNFPGRFSGRQFSNSRSEMNVSTLELGDSALYLCASRLGQGARGEGYTFGSGTRLTVV.